This T cell receptor (beta chain) is drawn from a study of identical twins' blood T cells. General study findings and limits: Twins shared about as many clonotypes as their cloneset sizes predicted. Each donor's most abundant TCRbeta clonotypes shared more CDR3 sequences with her twin than unrelated donors. Twin repertoire similarity may partly reflect shared environment.

Points on this clonotype: What it recognizes is unknown.

CDR3 length equals 16 residues. Per germline, CDR1 LNHDA and CDR2 SQIVND (reference sequence). With V trimmed by 7 bases and J by 4 bases, 13 bases remained unmatched. Each TCR cDNA library carried sample-specific barcodes on both ends. A single record per CDR3 protein comes from TCRdb applying MiXCR to the 5' RACE reads. The profile covers hundreds of thousands of distinct CDR3 sequences, with about 28% appearing a single time and approximately 6.6% taken by the ten largest. The sample comprised PBMCs. The chain combines TRBV19 with TRBJ2-1, with TRBD1 matching over 7 bases. This receptor was identified in a woman aged 18-49 years in good health. The CDR3 DNA reads as TGTGCCAGTAAAAAAACCCTGGGCAGGGGGTACAATGAGCAGTTCTTC. Translation: CASKKTLGRGYNEQFF. Full variable domain (remainder filled in from reference TRBV19 and TRBJ2-1): DGGITQSPKYLFRKEGQNVTLSCEQNLNHDAMYWYRQDPGQGLRLIYYSQIVNDFQKGDIAEGYSVSREKKESFPLTVTSAQKNPTAFYLCASKKTLGRGYNEQFFGPGTRLTVL.